The 18 T cell receptor beta chains below come from one sample, sequenced in a study of cytomegalovirus exposure and HLA in healthy donors. The PCR had 60 Vbeta and 13 Jbeta primers. TCRdb's copy holds only in-frame clones and misses some; the assay was immunoSEQ multiplex PCR. The sample has approximately 110,000 clones. The specimen sequenced was PBMCs. Every receptor here comes from a middle-aged man in good health and CMV-seronegative.

The chain combines TRBV28 with TRBJ1-3; TRBD1 is a possible D gene (6 bases). The CDR3 runs to 15 residues. The germline gives CDR1 MDHEN, CDR2 SYDVKM. The ends were cut back, 4 bases at V and 0 bases at J, with 10 bases in the middle. The CDR3 here is CASSSRGGSGNTIYF. The CDR3 DNA reads as TGTGCCAGCAGTTCAAGGGGGGGCTCTGGAAACACCATATATTTT.

The chain uses TRBV4-1 and TRBJ1-5; D gene ambiguous. Germline CDR1 reads MGHRA; CDR2 reads YSYEKL. Trimming took 0 bases from V and 0 from J, leaving 9 bases between them. The CDR3 spans 16 residues. The CDR3 protein is CASSQEVSNSNQPQHF. The CDR3, as DNA: TGCGCCAGCAGCCAAGAGGTCAGTAATAGCAATCAGCCCCAGCATTTT.

The V gene is TRBV7-3, the J gene TRBJ2-1; D is perhaps TRBD1 (5 bases). The CDR3 is 11 amino acids. V lost 6 bases and J 6 bases, leaving 6 bases between the germline ends. The germline gives CDR1 SGHTA, CDR2 FQGTGA. The CDR3 sequence: CASSRGNEQFF. The CDR3 DNA follows: TGTGCCAGCAGTAGGGGCAATGAGCAGTTCTTC.

This chain connects TRBV6-1 to TRBJ2-5; TRBD2 matches at 12 bases. The J call is in doubt because the DNA end fits TRBJ2-7 better. Germline V gives CDR1 MNHNS, CDR2 SASEGT. This CDR3 has 15 residues. The CDR3 sequence is CASKSSGRESHEQYF. The DNA for the CDR3 is TGTGCCAGCAAATCTAGCGGGAGGGAGAGCCACGAGCAGTACTTC.

V usage is TRBV29-1 and J usage is TRBJ1-2; maybe TRBD1 (5 bases). V was clipped by 3 bases and J by 0 bases, with 11 bases between them. Germline assignment: CDR1 SQVTM and CDR2 ANQGSEA. There are 14 residues in the CDR3. The DNA of the CDR3 is TGCAGCGTTGATCAGGGCGGAGCTAACTATGGCTACACCTTC. Translated, it gives CSVDQGGANYGYTF.

This chain connects TRBV27 to TRBJ1-3; TRBD2 aligns across 12 bases. TRBJ2-2 matches the DNA end more closely, so the J call is doubtful. The V gene's germline CDR1 is MNHEY and CDR2 SMNVEV (reference sequence). The CDR3 covers 15 residues. The CDR3, as DNA: TGTGCCACCAGGACTAGCGGGACGAACACCGGGGAGCTGTTTTTT. Its protein is CATRTSGTNTGELFF.

The genes are TRBV7-6 and TRBJ2-1, with 7 bases identical to TRBD2. V shed 0 bases and J 15 bases; nucleotides not matched to a gene: 8. CDR3 length: 13 amino acids. CDR1 and CDR2 from the germline V gene are SGHVS and FNYEAQ. CDR3 nucleotide sequence: TGTGCCAGCAGCTTAGCGCGGGGGACCCTAAGGTTCTTC. Its translation is CASSLARGTLRFF. Together with reference TRBV7-6 and TRBJ2-1, the CDR3 gives the full variable domain: GAGVSQSPRYKVTKRGQDVALRCDPISGHVSLYWYRQALGQGPEFLTYFNYEAQQDKSGLPNDRFSAERPEGSISTLTIQRTEQRDSAMYRCASSLARGTLRFFGPGTRLTVL.

V gene TRBV23-1 combines with J gene TRBJ2-5, with 15 bases aligning to TRBD2. TRBV23-1 is filed as an ORF, its function uncertain. This CDR3 spans 18 amino acids. The trim removed 2 bases at V and 1 base at J, leaving 5 bases unmatched. The CDR3 region has the DNA TGCGCCAGCAGTCAACCCGGGACTAGCGGGAGGCCCCAAGAGACCCAGTACTTC. This gives the protein CASSQPGTSGRPQETQYF.

The chain links TRBV2 to TRBJ2-7, with TRBD2 matching 12 bases. The CDR3 has 17 residues. Germline CDR1 SNHLY, CDR2 FYNNEI. V lost 6 bases, J lost 1 base, and 10 bases stayed unmatched. In DNA, the CDR3 is TGTGCCAGCAGCACCCCCTCTAGCGGGAGGGAATCCTACGAGCAGTACTTC. It codes for CASSTPSSGRESYEQYF.

V and J are TRBV5-6 and TRBJ2-1, with 8 bases fitting TRBD1. There are 14 residues in the CDR3. CDR1 is SGHDT and CDR2 is YYEEEE in the germline V gene. J lost 6 bases, V lost 4 bases, and 6 bases had no gene match. The chain's CDR3 is CASSHQDRANEQFF. CDR3 DNA: TGTGCCAGCAGCCACCAGGACAGGGCCAATGAGCAGTTCTTC.

The J gene is TRBJ2-7, the V gene TRBV2; tentatively, D is TRBD1 (7 bases). Germline V gene lookup returns CDR1 SNHLY and CDR2 FYNNEI. The CDR3 totals 15 residues. V was pared by 3 bases and J by 3 bases, with 15 bases between. CDR3 residues: CASSDGGTADYEQYF. The CDR3 nucleotides are TGTGCCAGCAGTGATGGGGGGACAGCTGACTACGAGCAGTACTTC.

The J gene is TRBJ1-6, the V gene TRBV7-2; the match to TRBD1 covers 7 bases. Germline CDR1 SGHTA, CDR2 FQGNSA. V gave up 3 bases and J gave up 10 bases; unmatched junction bases: 9. There are 15 residues in the CDR3. CDR3 residues: CASSFSDRAGSPLHF. The CDR3 region has the DNA TGTGCCAGCAGCTTTTCAGACAGGGCAGGGTCACCCCTCCACTTT.

The V call is TRBV9, the J call TRBJ2-1, with D possibly matching TRBD2 (5 bases). This CDR3 region has 12 residues. CDR1 and CDR2 from the germline V gene are SGDLS and YYNGEE. Trimming pared 3 bases from V and 10 bases from J, leaving 11 bases between. CDR3 sequence reads: CASSGTAAEQFF. CDR3 bases: TGTGCCAGCAGCGGGACTGCGGCGGAGCAGTTCTTC.

This chain uses TRBV7-3 with TRBJ2-2; TRBD2 matches 10 bases. V was pared by 0 bases and J by 5 bases, with 6 bases of the junction left unmatched. The CDR3 has 17 amino acids. Germline CDR1 SGHTA, CDR2 FQGTGA. CDR3 in amino acids: CASSLTAGGWGTGELFF. The CDR3 nucleotides read TGTGCCAGCAGCTTAACAGCGGGAGGGTGGGGTACCGGGGAGCTGTTTTTT.

As concerns this clone: A junction boundary mismatches the germline segment, possibly from a read error. V usage is TRBV5-1 and J usage is TRBJ2-7; TRBD2 is a possible D gene (5 bases). Germline V gives CDR1 SGHRS, CDR2 YFSETQ. CDR3 size: 11 residues. This CDR3 reads CASSDYYGQYF. The CDR3 DNA follows: TGCGCCAGCAGCGACTACTACGGGCAGTACTTC. The entire variable domain, with the rest obtained from reference TRBV5-1 and TRBJ2-7, is as follows: KAGVTQTPRYLIKTRGQQVTLSCSPISGHRSVSWYQQTPGQGLQFLFEYFSETQRNKGNFPGRFSGRQFSNSRSEMNVSTLELGDSALYLCASSDYYGQYFGPGTRLTVT.

The chain uses TRBV11-3 and TRBJ2-5; 9 bases match TRBD2. The last part of the DNA fits TRBJ2-7 better; the J call may be wrong. There are 18 residues in the CDR3. Germline V gives CDR1 SGHNT, CDR2 YENEEA. Written as DNA, the CDR3 is TGTGCCAGCAGCACCCACGGGACCCAGGGACTAGCCCGCTACGAGCAGTACTTC. It encodes CASSTHGTQGLARYEQYF.

This chain links TRBV5-1 with TRBJ2-1; D remains unclear. The length of the CDR3 is 14 residues. Germline lookup yields CDR1 SGHRS and CDR2 YFSETQ. V lost 1 base and J lost 0, with 5 bases in between. The CDR3 here is CASSLSSSYNEQFF. The CDR3, as DNA: TGCGCCAGCAGCTTGTCTAGCTCCTACAATGAGCAGTTCTTC.

About this clone itself: At the DNA level, this CDR3 is encoded by other sequences in the same sample as well. J is TRBJ2-5 and V is TRBV6-5; 11 bases fit TRBD2. With V trimmed by 4 bases and J by 2 bases, 0 bases remained unmatched. Per the germline V gene, CDR1 is MNHEY and CDR2 is SVGAGI. The length of the CDR3 is 14 residues. CDR3 in amino acids: CASSWTSGQETQYF. The CDR3 region has the DNA TGTGCCAGCAGTTGGACTAGCGGGCAAGAGACCCAGTACTTC.